This T cell receptor beta chain was observed in a study of blood T cell repertoires in COVID-19. In the original analysis: Cell counts per sample came from amplifying reference gene primers. Clones were sequenced by immunoSEQ multiplex PCR, and TCRdb holds only the in-frame ones, with some missing. V and J calls and clone size come straight from that table; D and trimming were deduced from the DNA. The sample contains about 290,000 clones, over 80% of which appear only once. The germline V and J ends were trimmed by 4 bases and 1 base, with 7 bases remaining between them. CDR3 length: 13 amino acids. CDR1 MNHEY and CDR2 SVGAGI come from the germline V gene.

The sample comprised peripheral blood. The J gene is TRBJ1-2, the V gene TRBV6-5, with a possible D match to TRBD1 (5 bases). This receptor was identified in a woman aged 50 to 60 with active or convalescent COVID-19. The CDR3 loop is CASSLTVNYGYTF. CDR3 in DNA: TGTGCCAGCAGTTTGACAGTTAACTATGGCTACACCTTC.